A single T cell receptor (beta chain) is shown here with its context. The antigen remains unidentified. This entry is derived from a study of cytomegalovirus exposure and HLA in healthy donors. Study findings and constraints: CMV serostatus was the only recorded immune exposure for donors.

The V gene end was trimmed by 3 bases and the J gene end by 2 bases; junction bases not matched to a gene: 8. The CDR3 consists of 17 residues. Germline loops: CDR1 SGHRS, CDR2 YFSETQ. Primers: 60 Vbeta forward and 13 Jbeta reverse. Data came from immunoSEQ multiplex PCR; TCRdb stores just in-frame clones and leaves some out. The table lists 70,000 to 95,000 clones, roughly 77% of them singletons. Sequencing was carried out using PBMCs. This rearrangement joins TRBV5-1 to TRBJ1-3; 10 nucleotides align to TRBD1. The clonotype originates from a woman in her thirties or forties in good health and CMV-seropositive. The CDR3 bases are TGCGCCAGCAGCTGGGGGACAGGGGAGTTAACTGGAAACACCATATATTTT. Amino acid sequence: CASSWGTGELTGNTIYF.